This TCR beta chain appears in the sequencing data of a study of T cell responses to AZD1222 COVID-19 vaccine. Study information: Second-dose intervals of approximately 4 or approximately 12 weeks were pooled. The study, taken as a whole, reports: Compared with day 0, the breadth and depth of the Spike-specific TCR repertoire rose significantly after two doses of AZD1222. Baseline seropositives among AZD1222 recipients totaled only five or six. The donor group comprised mostly white British people and more females; the analysis possibly underestimated clonal diversity.

Details on this clone: Its antigen remains unidentified.

Produced via immunoSEQ multiplex PCR; TCRdb's table is partial and in-frame only. The sample holds roughly 44,000 clones, 75% to 85% seen once. Deletions cut 2 bases from V and 1 base from J, with 9 bases between. Germline lookup yields CDR1 MDHEN and CDR2 SYDVKM. This CDR3 contains 15 residues. The TCR comes from an adult in good health. This chain connects TRBV28 to TRBJ1-5, with D possibly TRBD1 on 5 matching bases. Sequenced material: peripheral blood, taken on day 0 of AZD1222 vaccination. CDR3 DNA: TGTGCCAGCAGTTTAGTGGAGGGGAGCAATCAGCCCCAGCATTTT. This gives the protein CASSLVEGSNQPQHF. Complete variable domain (other parts from reference TRBV28 and TRBJ1-5): DVKVTQSSRYLVKRTGEKVFLECVQDMDHENMFWYRQDPGLGLRLIYFSYDVKMKEKGDIPEGYSVSREKKERFSLILESASTNQTSMYLCASSLVEGSNQPQHFGDGTRLSIL.